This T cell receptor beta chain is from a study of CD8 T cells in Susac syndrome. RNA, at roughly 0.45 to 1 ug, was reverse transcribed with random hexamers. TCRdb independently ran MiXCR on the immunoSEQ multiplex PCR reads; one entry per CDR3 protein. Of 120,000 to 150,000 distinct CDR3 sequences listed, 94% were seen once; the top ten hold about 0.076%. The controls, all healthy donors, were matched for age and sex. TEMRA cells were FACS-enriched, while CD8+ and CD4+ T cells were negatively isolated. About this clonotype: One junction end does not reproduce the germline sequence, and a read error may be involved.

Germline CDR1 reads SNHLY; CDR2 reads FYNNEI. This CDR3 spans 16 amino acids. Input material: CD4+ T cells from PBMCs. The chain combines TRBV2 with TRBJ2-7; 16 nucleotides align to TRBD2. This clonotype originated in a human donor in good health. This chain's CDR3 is CASRGPGTSGRADLHF. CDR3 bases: TGTGCCAGCAGGGGTCCCGGGACTAGCGGGAGGGCCGATCTGCACTTC.